This is a list of T cell receptor beta chains from one sample in a study of T cells in Graves' hyperthyroidism and ophthalmopathy. TCRdb independently ran MiXCR on the multiplex PCR reads; one entry per CDR3 protein. The sample holds 500,000 to 800,000 distinct CDR3 sequences; just under 45% are singletons and the top ten take about 7%. The sample consisted of peripheral blood or thyroid tissue (not recorded which). These receptors originate from an adult man with Graves' disease, either hyperthyroidism or ophthalmopathy (not recorded which). The CDR3 runs from the conserved cysteine through the conserved F or W. A D gene is named only where the DNA matches it firmly. Rows may omit the clone size; those that give it use once, few, many or a size class.

j_call d_call clone_size v_call cdr3_length cdr3_aa
TRBJ1-5 - - TRBV20-1 18 CSARDVRGSALSNQPQHF
TRBJ1-2 - - TRBV10-3 15 CASSYSGGNGRGYTF
TRBJ1-6 - - TRBV14 12 CASSQGGDPLHF
TRBJ2-3 - - TRBV12-3/TRBV12-4 13 CASSSPLADTQYF
TRBJ2-7 TRBD2 - TRBV6-5 17 CASSYSGTSGGDVEQYF
TRBJ1-1 TRBD1 - TRBV5-1 15 CASSPTGGQYTEAFF
TRBJ1-2 - - TRBV2 13 CASTRISSYGYTF
TRBJ2-7 - once TRBV7-9 13 CASSLGGFLKQYF
TRBJ1-5 - - TRBV20-1 14 CSADSPGGNQPQHF
TRBJ1-1 - many TRBV25-1 17 CASSEPCQEFMNTEAFF
TRBJ1-5 TRBD1 few TRBV2 13 CATADRGNQPQHF
TRBJ1-6 TRBD1 - TRBV2 18 CASSDRSSGQGLNSPLHF
TRBJ2-5 TRBD2 few TRBV19 14 CASSIEAGEETQYF
TRBJ2-7 - few TRBV10-3 14 CASSLSSVRGEQYF
TRBJ1-1 - - TRBV7-9 14 CASSSTGDRGRAFF
TRBJ2-5 - - TRBV10-3 11 CATEPGETQYF
TRBJ2-2 - - TRBV7-3 16 CASSLTSPRVNGELFF
TRBJ1-5 - many TRBV19 14 CASSIWGSNQPQHF
TRBJ1-4 - many TRBV2 15 CASSLSALTNEKLFF
TRBJ1-1 TRBD1 - TRBV7-9 15 CASSYSNQGDTEAFF
TRBJ1-4 - - TRBV19 13 CASSIRVGEKLFF
TRBJ1-1 TRBD1 - TRBV6-6 16 CASRERTGDLNTEAFF
TRBJ1-2 TRBD1 few TRBV12-3/TRBV12-4 15 CASSSYADRANGYTF
TRBJ2-5 TRBD2 many TRBV10-3 14 CAISDPSGEETQYF
TRBJ1-2 TRBD1 - TRBV7-8 15 CASSRAQDREEGYTF
TRBJ1-1 - - TRBV9 16 CASSPRGEQGRTEAFF
TRBJ1-5 - - TRBV6-1 14 CASSGAANNQPQHF
TRBJ2-1 TRBD1 - TRBV2 14 CASSLTGAYNEQFF
TRBJ1-5 TRBD1 - TRBV5-1 15 CASSHTGGDNQPQHF
TRBJ2-7 - - TRBV24-1 12 CATSGRTYEQYF
TRBJ1-2 TRBD1 - TRBV7-6 13 CASSQRQGLGCTF
TRBJ2-5 TRBD2 - TRBV29-1 13 CSVRLAGQETQYF
TRBJ1-2 TRBD1 few TRBV29-1 16 CSVGGTGGALTYGYTF
TRBJ2-5 - - TRBV6-1 13 CASSGYTEETQYF
TRBJ1-2 - few TRBV7-2 12 CASSGGDYGYTF
TRBJ2-5 TRBD2 many TRBV7-9 14 CASSPPGGQETQYF
TRBJ1-5 - few TRBV12-3/TRBV12-4 16 CASSLRLAERNQPQHF
TRBJ1-2 TRBD1 - TRBV2 13 CASSAGGAEGYTF
TRBJ1-1 - - TRBV29-1 15 CSVGGPSLMNAEAFF
TRBJ1-2 - many TRBV29-1 12 CSVPTANYGYTF
TRBJ1-5 - - TRBV24-1 14 CASSGGVSNQPQHF
TRBJ1-2 - - TRBV25-1 14 CASLTASGNYGYTF
TRBJ1-3 - few TRBV12-3/TRBV12-4 13 CASRTPSGNTIYF
TRBJ1-2 TRBD1 - TRBV7-9 17 CASSHRDSEESNYGYTF
TRBJ1-1 - many TRBV7-2 14 CASSRRAMNTEAFF
TRBJ2-7 TRBD2 few TRBV10-3 15 CATAAGTSEFYEQYF
TRBJ1-5 TRBD1 once TRBV24-1 12 CATSEDRGPQHF
TRBJ1-6 - - TRBV7-8 14 CASSLDGGDSPLHF
TRBJ1-5 - - TRBV11-2 15 CASSLQGPSNQPQHF
TRBJ1-5 - many TRBV6-1 14 CASSEAWSNQPQHF
TRBJ2-7 TRBD1 - TRBV7-8 15 CASSPGGQGADEQYF
TRBJ1-2 TRBD1 many TRBV24-1 14 CATSDRTGNYGYTF
TRBJ1-5 TRBD1 many TRBV2 16 CASSPLGTGTNQPQHF